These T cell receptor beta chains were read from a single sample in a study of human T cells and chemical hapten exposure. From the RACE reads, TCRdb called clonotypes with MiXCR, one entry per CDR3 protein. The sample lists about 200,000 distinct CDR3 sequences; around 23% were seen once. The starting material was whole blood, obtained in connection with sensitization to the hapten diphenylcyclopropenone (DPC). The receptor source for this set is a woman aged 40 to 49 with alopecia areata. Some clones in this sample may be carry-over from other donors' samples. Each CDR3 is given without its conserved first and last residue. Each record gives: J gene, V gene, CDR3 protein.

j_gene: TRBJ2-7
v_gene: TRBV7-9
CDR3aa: ASSFGLVKGEQY

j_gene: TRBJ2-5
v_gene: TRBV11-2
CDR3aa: ASSLDTGGPEETQY

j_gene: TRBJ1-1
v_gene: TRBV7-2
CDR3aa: ASSYWQGIGLNTEAF

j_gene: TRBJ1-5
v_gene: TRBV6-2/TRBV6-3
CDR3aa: ASSYSSPWVTANSNQPQH

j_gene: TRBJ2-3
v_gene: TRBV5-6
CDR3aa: ASSLPGAPDTQY

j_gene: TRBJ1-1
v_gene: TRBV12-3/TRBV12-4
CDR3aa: ASSLRRGDNAF

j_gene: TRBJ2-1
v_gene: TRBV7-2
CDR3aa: ASSLDWSSYNEQF

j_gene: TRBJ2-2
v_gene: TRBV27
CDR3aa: ASRDLTGELF

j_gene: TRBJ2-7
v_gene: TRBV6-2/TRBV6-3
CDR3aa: ASSLGPRRTYEQY

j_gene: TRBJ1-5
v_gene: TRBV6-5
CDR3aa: ASSYSRGSGQPQH

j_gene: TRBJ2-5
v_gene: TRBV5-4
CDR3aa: ASNKAGNQETQY

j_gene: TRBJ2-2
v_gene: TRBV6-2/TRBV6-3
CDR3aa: ASRGANTGELF

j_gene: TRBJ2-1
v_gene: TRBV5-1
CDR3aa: ASSLVGLAGGPPF

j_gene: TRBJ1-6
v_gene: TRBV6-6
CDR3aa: ASRGQANSPLH

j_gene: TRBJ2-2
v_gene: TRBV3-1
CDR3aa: ASSQDGAFPRELF

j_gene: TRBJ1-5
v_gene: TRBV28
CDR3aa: ATIQGYNQPQH

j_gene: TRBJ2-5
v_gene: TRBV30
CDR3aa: AWSGGIGRQETQY

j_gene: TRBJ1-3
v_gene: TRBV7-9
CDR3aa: ASSLDRDSGNTIY

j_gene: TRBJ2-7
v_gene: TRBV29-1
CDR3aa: SVVEPSGSYEQY

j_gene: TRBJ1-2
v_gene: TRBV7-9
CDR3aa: ASSVDSSYGYT

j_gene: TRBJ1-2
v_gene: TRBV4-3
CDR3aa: ASSQAGFRNYGYT

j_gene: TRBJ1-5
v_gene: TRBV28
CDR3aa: ASSERGHSNQPQH

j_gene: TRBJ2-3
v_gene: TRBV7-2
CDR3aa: ASSSAGQGTDTQY

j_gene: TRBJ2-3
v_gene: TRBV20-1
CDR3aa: SAWDYRTDTQY

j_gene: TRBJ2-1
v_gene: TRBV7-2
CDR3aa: ASSLTGTYNEQF

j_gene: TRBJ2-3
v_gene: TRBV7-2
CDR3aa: ASSLVAVDTQY

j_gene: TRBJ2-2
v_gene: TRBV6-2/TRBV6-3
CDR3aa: ASRREGGNTGELF

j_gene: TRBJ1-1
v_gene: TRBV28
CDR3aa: ASKYGVSNTEAF

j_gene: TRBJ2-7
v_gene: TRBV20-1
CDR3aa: SARDWIAGRLSEQY

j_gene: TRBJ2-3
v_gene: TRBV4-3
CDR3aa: ASSPYPRGAGDQSDTQY

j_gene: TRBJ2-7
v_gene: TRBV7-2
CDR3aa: ASSLVNQPEQY

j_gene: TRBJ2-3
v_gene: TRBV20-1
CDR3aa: SAGRDYSTDTQY

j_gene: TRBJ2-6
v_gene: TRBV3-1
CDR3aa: ASSQDPGQGAPSGANVLT

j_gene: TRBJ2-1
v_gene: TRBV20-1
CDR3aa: SARDPTSVHNEQF

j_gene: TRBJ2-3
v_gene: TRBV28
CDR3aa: ASSYRTDTQY

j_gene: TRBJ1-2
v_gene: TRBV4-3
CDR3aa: ASSQALAANYGYT

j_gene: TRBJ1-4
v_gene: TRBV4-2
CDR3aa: ASSPWDRGDEKLF

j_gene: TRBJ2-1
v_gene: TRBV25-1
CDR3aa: ASSNSGRGTYNEQF

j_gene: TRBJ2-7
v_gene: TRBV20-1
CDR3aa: SASLRLEVEEQY

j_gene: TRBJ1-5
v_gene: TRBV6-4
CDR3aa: ASSDLDVGNQPQH

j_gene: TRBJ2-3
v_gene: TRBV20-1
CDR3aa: SATGLSPTDTQY

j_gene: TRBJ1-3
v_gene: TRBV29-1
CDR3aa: SVEVGLRLSGNTIY

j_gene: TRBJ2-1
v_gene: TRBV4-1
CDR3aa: ASSQDMDEQF

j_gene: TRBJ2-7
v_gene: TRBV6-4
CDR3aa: ASSDSRGSGGEQY

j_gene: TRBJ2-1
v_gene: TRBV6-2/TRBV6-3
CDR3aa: ASSRTGEAYNEQF

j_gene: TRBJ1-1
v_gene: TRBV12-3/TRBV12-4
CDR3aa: ASGLKGGTEAF

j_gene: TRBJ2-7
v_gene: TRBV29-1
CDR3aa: SASDEVEQY

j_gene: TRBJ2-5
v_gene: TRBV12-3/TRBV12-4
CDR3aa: ASSPARETQY

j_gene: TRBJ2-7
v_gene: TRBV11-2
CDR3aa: ASSLGSSGVLEQY

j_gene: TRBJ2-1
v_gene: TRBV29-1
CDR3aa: SAQGDANEQF

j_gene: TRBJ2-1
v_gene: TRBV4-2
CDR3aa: ASSQVADLRDNEQF

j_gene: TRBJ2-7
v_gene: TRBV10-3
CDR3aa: AISPSDSSYEQY

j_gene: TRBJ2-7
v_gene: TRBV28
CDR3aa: ASSASVSTYEQY

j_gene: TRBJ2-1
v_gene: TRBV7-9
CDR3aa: ASSPDTYNEQF

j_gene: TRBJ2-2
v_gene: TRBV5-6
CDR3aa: ASSFTTGELF

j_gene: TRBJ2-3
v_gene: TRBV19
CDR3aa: ASATGYTQY